There are many counts of the clone carrying this T cell receptor beta chain. Its cognate antigen is unknown. Library construction involved attaching unique molecular identifiers to individual cDNA molecules, which allowed quantitative, reproducible TCR counting. Original handling: Sample TCR totals centred on a median of about 100,000, ranging roughly 23,224 to 700,000. TCRdb itself ran the RACE reads through MiXCR, one entry per CDR3 protein. TCRdb, not the original authors, processed these V and J calls. Of 60,000 to 90,000 distinct CDR3 sequences listed, approximately 8.6% are singletons. The sample comes from a study of human T cells and chemical hapten exposure. Study background: It was small differences in pooled library volume that mainly caused per-sample TCR yields to vary.

Documented time point: healthy volunteer bleed at 6 weeks. Whole blood, unfractionated, served as the material for total RNA extraction. The CDR3 is 10 amino acids. V gave up 3 bases and J gave up 7 bases, with 6 bases separating them. Per germline, CDR1 DFQATT and CDR2 SNEGSKA (reference sequence). Whole-study findings and limits: Following DPC sensitization, TCRs present above 1 in 1000 frequency showed no change.

The chain uses TRBV20-1 and TRBJ1-1; D uncertain. This receptor was taken from a female donor in good health. Some clones in this sample may be carry-over from other donors' samples. The sample consisted of whole blood. CDR3 amino acids: CSASGLEAFF. Written as DNA, the CDR3 is TGCAGTGCTAGTGGGCTTGAAGCTTTCTTT.